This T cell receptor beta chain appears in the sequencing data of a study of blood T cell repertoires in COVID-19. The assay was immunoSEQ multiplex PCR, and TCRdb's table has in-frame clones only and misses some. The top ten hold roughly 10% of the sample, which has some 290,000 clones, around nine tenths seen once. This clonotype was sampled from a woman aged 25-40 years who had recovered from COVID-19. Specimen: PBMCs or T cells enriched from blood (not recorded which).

The CDR3 reads CASSPRRGINEKLFF. The DNA of the CDR3 is TGTGCCAGCAGTCCCCGGCGGGGGATCAATGAAAAACTGTTTTTT. This chain uses TRBV28 with TRBJ1-4; maybe TRBD1 (5 bases). The V and J ends lost 5 bases and 5 bases respectively, with 15 bases between them. The V gene's germline CDR1 is MDHEN and CDR2 SYDVKM. CDR3 length: 15 amino acids. The entire variable domain, with the rest obtained from reference TRBV28 and TRBJ1-4, is as follows: DVKVTQSSRYLVKRTGEKVFLECVQDMDHENMFWYRQDPGLGLRLIYFSYDVKMKEKGDIPEGYSVSREKKERFSLILESASTNQTSMYLCASSPRRGINEKLFFGSGTQLSVL.